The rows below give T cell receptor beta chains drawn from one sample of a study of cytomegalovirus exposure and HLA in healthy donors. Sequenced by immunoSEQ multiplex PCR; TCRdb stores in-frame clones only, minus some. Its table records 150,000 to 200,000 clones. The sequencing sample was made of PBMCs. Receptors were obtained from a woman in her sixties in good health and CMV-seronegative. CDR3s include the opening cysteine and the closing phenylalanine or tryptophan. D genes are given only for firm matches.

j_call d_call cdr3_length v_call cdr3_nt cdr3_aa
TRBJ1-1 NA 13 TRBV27 TGTGCCAGCAGCTCCACGAGGGGGACTGAAGCTTTCTTT CASSSTRGTEAFF
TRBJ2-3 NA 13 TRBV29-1 TGCTCCGGGGGAACCACCTTGACAGATACGCAGTATTTT CSGGTTLTDTQYF
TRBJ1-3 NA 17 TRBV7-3 TGTGCCAGCAGCTTGGTTTTTTTAGGATTGGGGGGGAACACCATATATTTT CASSLVFLGLGGNTIYF
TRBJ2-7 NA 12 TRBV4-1 TGCGCCAGCTCCCCAGGGGGGTACGAGCAGTACTTC CASSPGGYEQYF
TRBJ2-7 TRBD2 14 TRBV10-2 TGCGCCAGCTCAGCTAGCGGGAGGCCCCTCGAGCAGTACTTC CASSASGRPLEQYF
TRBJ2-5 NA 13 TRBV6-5 TGTGCCAGCAGCCGGGACATCCAAGAGACCCAGTACTTC CASSRDIQETQYF
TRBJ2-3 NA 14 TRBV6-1 TGTGCCAGCAGTGAAGGGGGCAGCACAGATACGCAGTATTTT CASSEGGSTDTQYF
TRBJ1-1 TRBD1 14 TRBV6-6 TGTGCCAGCAGCCGACAGGGGGCCTCCCTGGGGGCTTTCTTT CASSRQGASLGAFF
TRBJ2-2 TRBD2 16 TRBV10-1 TGCGCCAGCAGTGAATATTTAGCGGGGGGCACCGGGGAGCTGTTTTTT CASSEYLAGGTGELFF
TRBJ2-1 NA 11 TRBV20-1 TGCAGCACATTAAGGGGGTCTGAGCAGTTCTTC CSTLRGSEQFF
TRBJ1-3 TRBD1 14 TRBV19 TGTGCCAGTAGTACAGGGGGCTCTGGAAACACCATATATTTT CASSTGGSGNTIYF
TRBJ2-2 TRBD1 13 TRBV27 TGTGCCACCCGGGACAGATACACCGGGGAGCTGTTTTTT CATRDRYTGELFF
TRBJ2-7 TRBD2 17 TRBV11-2 TGTGCCAGCAGCCCAACGGGACTAGCGGGAAGGTCGTACGAGCAGTACTTC CASSPTGLAGRSYEQYF
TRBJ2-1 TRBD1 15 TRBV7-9 TGTGCCAGCAGCCGGGGACAGGGGAGCTACAATGAGCAGTTCTTC CASSRGQGSYNEQFF
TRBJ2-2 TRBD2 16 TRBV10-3 TGTGCCATCAGTGCCGGAATAGCGGGGACTGGCGGGGAGCTGTTTTTT CAISAGIAGTGGELFF
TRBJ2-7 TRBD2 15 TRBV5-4 TGTGCCAGCAGCTTGGGCCCTGCGGGAGGTTACGAGCAGTACTTC CASSLGPAGGYEQYF
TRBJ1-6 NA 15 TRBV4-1 TGCGCCAGCAGAACCGCGGGGGGCCTTGGTTCACCCCTCCACTTT CASRTAGGLGSPLHF
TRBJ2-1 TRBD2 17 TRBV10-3 TGTGCCATCAGTTCATCAAGCGGGGGGGTTCTCTACAATGAGCAGTTCTTC CAISSSSGGVLYNEQFF
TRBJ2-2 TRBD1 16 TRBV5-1 TGCGCCAGCAGCCGGGTACAGGGGGCGCGCACCGGGGAGCTGTTTTTT CASSRVQGARTGELFF
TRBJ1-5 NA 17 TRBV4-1 TGCGCCAGCAGCCAAGATGCGGGACTGGTGGTCAATCAGCCCCAGCATTTT CASSQDAGLVVNQPQHF
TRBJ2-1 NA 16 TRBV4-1 TGCGCCAGCAGCCACATAGCCACCACCGTGCACAATGAGCAGTTCTTC CASSHIATTVHNEQFF
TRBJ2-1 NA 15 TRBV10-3 TGTGCCATCAGTGAGAGGGGAAGCTCCTACAATGAGCAGTTCTTC CAISERGSSYNEQFF
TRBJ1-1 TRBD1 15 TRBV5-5 TGTGCCAGCAGCCAGGGGGTGGGTAAATTCGCTGAAGCTTTCTTT CASSQGVGKFAEAFF
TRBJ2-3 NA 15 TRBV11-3 TGTGCCAGCAGCTTAGGGAGACTTGGCACAGATACGCAGTATTTT CASSLGRLGTDTQYF
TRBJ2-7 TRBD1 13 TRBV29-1 TGCAGCGTCGGTTGGGGACAGGGGTCCGAGCAGTACTTC CSVGWGQGSEQYF
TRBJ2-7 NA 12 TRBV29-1 TGCAGCGTGGGAGGTCGTAACTACGAGCAGTACTTC CSVGGRNYEQYF
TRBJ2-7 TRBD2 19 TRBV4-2 TGTGCCAGCAGCCAAGACCCGGGACTAGCGGGGGGGGGTTCCTACGAGCAGTACTTC CASSQDPGLAGGGSYEQYF
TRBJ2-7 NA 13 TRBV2 TGTGCCACAACCTTGGGGGGTCGTGGCGAGCAGTACTTC CATTLGGRGEQYF
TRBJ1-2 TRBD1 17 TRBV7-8 TGTGCCAGCAGCTTAGGGACAGGGTCGTATTCTAACTATGGCTACACCTTC CASSLGTGSYSNYGYTF
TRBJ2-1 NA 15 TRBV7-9 TGTGCCAGCAGCATCCGGGTCCTCTACTACAATGAGCAGTTCTTC CASSIRVLYYNEQFF
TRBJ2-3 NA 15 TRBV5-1 TGCGCCAGCAGCTTGAACGGGCAGGGGACAGATACGCAGTATTTT CASSLNGQGTDTQYF
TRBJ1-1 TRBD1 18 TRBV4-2 TGTGCCAGCAGCCAAGACCTGGGACAGGGAGGTTTAGGTACTGAAGCTTTCTTT CASSQDLGQGGLGTEAFF
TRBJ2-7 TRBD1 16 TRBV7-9 TGTGCCAGCAGCTCCGCTAACAGGGGGAACTCCTACGAGCAGTACTTC CASSSANRGNSYEQYF
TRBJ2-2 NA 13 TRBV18 TGTGCCAGCTCACCCCGGAACACCGGGGAGCTGTTTTTT CASSPRNTGELFF
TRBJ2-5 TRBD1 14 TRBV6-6 TGTGCCAGCAGTGGGACAGGGCTTCAAGAGACCCAGTACTTC CASSGTGLQETQYF
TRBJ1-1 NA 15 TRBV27 TGTGCCAGCAGTTCATCCGGACTCGGGAACACTGAAGCTTTCTTT CASSSSGLGNTEAFF
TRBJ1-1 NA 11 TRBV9 TGTGCCAGCAGCCCTCACACTGAAGCTTTCTTT CASSPHTEAFF
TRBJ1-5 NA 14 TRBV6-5 TGTGCCAGCAGTCGCAGGGAAGGCAATCAGCCCCAGCATTTT CASSRREGNQPQHF
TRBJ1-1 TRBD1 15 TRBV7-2 TGTGCCAGCAGCTTAGGGGGACAGGTGTACACTGAAGCTTTCTTT CASSLGGQVYTEAFF
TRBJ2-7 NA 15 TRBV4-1 TGCGCCAGCAGCCAAGGACCAATTGGGCCCTACGAGCAGTACTTC CASSQGPIGPYEQYF
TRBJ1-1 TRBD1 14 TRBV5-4 TGTGCCAGCGCAAACAGGGGGCCGAACACTGAAGCTTTCTTT CASANRGPNTEAFF
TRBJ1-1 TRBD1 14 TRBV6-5 TGTGCCAGCAGTAAAGACAGGGGAGGGACTGAAGCTTTCTTT CASSKDRGGTEAFF
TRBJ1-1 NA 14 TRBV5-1 TGCGCCAGCAGCTTGGTGACAGTGAACACTGAAGCTTTCTTT CASSLVTVNTEAFF
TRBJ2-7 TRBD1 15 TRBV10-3 TGTGCCATCAGTGACCCAAGACAGGGTACCTACGAGCAGTACTTC CAISDPRQGTYEQYF
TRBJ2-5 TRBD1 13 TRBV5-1 TGCGCCAGCACCGGGACAGGGTTGGAGACCCAGTACTTC CASTGTGLETQYF
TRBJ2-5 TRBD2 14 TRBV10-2 TGCGCCAGCAGTGCTAGCGGGTACCAAGAGACCCAGTACTTC CASSASGYQETQYF
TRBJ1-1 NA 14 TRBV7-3 TGTGCCAGCAGCTTAGCAGGTTTGAACACTGAAGCTTTCTTT CASSLAGLNTEAFF
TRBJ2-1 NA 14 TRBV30 TGTGCCTGGAGCCCCACAGGGTCCTACAATGAGCAGTTCTTC CAWSPTGSYNEQFF
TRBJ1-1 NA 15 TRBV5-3 TGTGCCAGAAGCTTTGCAACAGGGCAAAACACTGAAGCTTTCTTT CARSFATGQNTEAFF
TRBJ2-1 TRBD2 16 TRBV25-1 TGTGCCAGCAGTGAACCGCGGGGGGGCTCCTACAATGAGCAGTTCTTC CASSEPRGGSYNEQFF
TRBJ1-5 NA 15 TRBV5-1 TGCGCCAGCAGCTTGGGGGGCTCCACAAATCAGCCCCAGCATTTT CASSLGGSTNQPQHF
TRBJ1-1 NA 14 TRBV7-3 TGTGCCAGCAGCCCCCGTTCGGGGGACCCTGAAGCTTTCTTT CASSPRSGDPEAFF
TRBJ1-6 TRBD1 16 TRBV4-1 TGCGCCAGCAGCCAAGATCAGGACAGGGGTAATTCACCCCTCCACTTT CASSQDQDRGNSPLHF
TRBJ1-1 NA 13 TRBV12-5 TGTGCTAGTCTCTGGGCCGAGAACACTGAAGCTTTCTTT CASLWAENTEAFF
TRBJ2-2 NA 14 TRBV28 TGTGCCAGCAGACATCGTAGGGGAATCGGGGAGCTGTTTTTT CASRHRRGIGELFF